These 16 T cell receptor beta chains came from one sample sequenced in a study of radiotherapy plus CTLA-4 blockade in lung cancer. Profiled with immunoSEQ multiplex PCR; TCRdb holds only in-frame clones, not every one. The sample shows roughly 40,000 clones, approximately 75% of them seen only once. Here the sequenced sample was peripheral blood, taken from a patient treated with radiotherapy plus ipilimumab. These receptors all stem from a human donor with non-small cell lung cancer that progressed on radiotherapy plus ipilimumab.

This clone was observed a few times. V and J are TRBV5-1 and TRBJ2-2, with TRBD1 matching 7 bases. The CDR3 loop spans 17 amino acids. Trimming at V came to 3 bases and at J to 1 base, leaving 9 bases not matched to a gene. Germline loops: CDR1 SGHRS, CDR2 YFSETQ. CDR3 in DNA: TGCGCCAGCAGCTCAACCGACAGGGTCCAGAACACCGGGGAGCTGTTTTTT. Protein sequence: CASSSTDRVQNTGELFF. Supplemented by reference TRBV5-1 and TRBJ2-2, the full variable domain reads KAGVTQTPRYLIKTRGQQVTLSCSPISGHRSVSWYQQTPGQGLQFLFEYFSETQRNKGNFPGRFSGRQFSNSRSEMNVSTLELGDSALYLCASSSTDRVQNTGELFFGEGSRLTVL.

This chain joins TRBV5-1 and TRBJ2-3; 12 bases fit TRBD2. The CDR3 totals 15 residues. Germline loops: CDR1 SGHRS, CDR2 YFSETQ. Germline trimming cut 1 base from V and 6 bases from J; bases unmatched to any gene: 3. The CDR3 DNA reads TGCGCCAGCAGCTTGCTAGCGGGGGGGGTTGATACGCAGTATTTT. It yields the protein CASSLLAGGVDTQYF.

The chain employs TRBV28 and TRBJ1-3; TRBD1 matches 7 bases. Germline values: CDR1 MDHEN, CDR2 SYDVKM. The CDR3 is 12 amino acids. The trim removed 6 bases at V and 9 bases at J, leaving 5 bases unmatched. DNA for the CDR3: TGTGCCAGCAGCCAAGGACAGGTCACCATATATTTT. This gives the protein CASSQGQVTIYF.

The chain uses TRBV12-5 and TRBJ1-1, with D possibly being TRBD1 (5 bases). This CDR3 contains 13 residues. V lost 7 bases and J 1 base, leaving 10 bases between the germline ends. Germline V CDR1 and CDR2: LGHNT, FRNRAP. The CDR3 region has the DNA TGTGCTAGTGACAGGAAGGGGAACACTGAAGCTTTCTTT. Amino acid sequence: CASDRKGNTEAFF.

This clone was observed once. The chain uses TRBV19 and TRBJ2-4, with D maybe TRBD2 (6 bases). From germline, CDR1 is LNHDA and CDR2 SQIVND (reference sequence). Trimming removed 5 bases at V and 1 base at J, with 12 bases between. This CDR3 has 15 amino acids. The CDR3 nucleotides are TGTGCCAGTAGTCGGGGCGGGGTGGCCAAAAACATTCAGTACTTC. Translated, it gives CASSRGGVAKNIQYF.

The V call is TRBV6-5, the J call TRBJ2-5, with 11 bases matching TRBD1. The better agreement between TRBJ2-7 and the DNA end casts doubt on the J call. The CDR3 runs 14 residues. Germline lookup yields CDR1 MNHEY and CDR2 SVGAGI. This CDR3 reads CASKIGTGGYEQYF. The CDR3 DNA sequence: TGTGCCAGCAAAATAGGGACAGGGGGCTACGAGCAGTACTTC.

The sample holds one count of this clone. The CDR3 region is CASSLGLAGGLGELFF. DNA for the CDR3: TGTGCCAGCAGTTTGGGACTAGCGGGGGGGCTCGGGGAGCTGTTTTTT. The J gene is TRBJ2-2, the V gene TRBV7-2, with TRBD2 identical over 16 bases. Germline V lookup: CDR1 SGHTA, CDR2 FQGNSA. V lost 6 bases to trimming and J lost 7 bases; unmatched junction nucleotides: 5. CDR3 length: 16 amino acids.

J is TRBJ2-3 and V is TRBV6-5; TRBD1 might be the D (5 bases). The germline CDR1 and CDR2 sequences are MNHEY and SVGAGI. CDR3 length: 14 amino acids. The V end lost 7 bases, the J end lost 6 bases, and 17 bases lay between the germline ends. CDR3 in DNA: TGTGCCAGCACTACTGACAGATTAACGGATACGCAGTATTTT. Its protein is CASTTDRLTDTQYF.

J is TRBJ1-2 and V is TRBV5-1; D may be TRBD1 (5 bases). Trimming removed 1 base at V and 2 bases at J, with 12 bases between. The CDR3 consists of 15 residues. In germline, CDR1 is SGHRS, CDR2 YFSETQ. Written as DNA, the CDR3 is TGCGCCAGCAGCTTGAGGGGACTCTCCAACTATGGCTACACCTTC. Encoded protein: CASSLRGLSNYGYTF. The variable domain in full, with the rest retrieved from reference TRBV5-1 and TRBJ1-2, is KAGVTQTPRYLIKTRGQQVTLSCSPISGHRSVSWYQQTPGQGLQFLFEYFSETQRNKGNFPGRFSGRQFSNSRSEMNVSTLELGDSALYLCASSLRGLSNYGYTFGSGTRLTVV.

The V and J genes are TRBV11-3 and TRBJ2-5; weak D call: TRBD1 (6 bases). The CDR3 totals 14 residues. Germline V gene data show CDR1 as SGHNT and CDR2 as YENEEA. Trimming cost V 4 bases and J 0 bases, with 9 bases left between them. This CDR3 reads CASSSQGDQETQYF. CDR3 bases: TGTGCCAGCAGCTCACAGGGAGACCAAGAGACCCAGTACTTC.

J is TRBJ1-5 and V is TRBV6-4; 8 positions match TRBD1. CDR3 length: 14 amino acids. The germline gives CDR1 MRHNA, CDR2 SNTAGT. With 6 bases clipped from V and 6 bases from J, the junction kept 7 bases outside the gene matches. The CDR3 region has the DNA TGTGCCAGCAGGCCAGGGGGCGAGGGTCAGCCCCAGCATTTT. As protein: CASRPGGEGQPQHF.

This clone occurred a few times. The chain uses TRBV29-1 and TRBJ2-7, with 8 bases aligning to TRBD2. Germline values: CDR1 SQVTM, CDR2 ANQGSEA. Losses at the gene ends were 2 bases for V and 0 bases for J; bases not matched to a gene: 9. This CDR3 contains 16 residues. Written as DNA, the CDR3 is TGCAGCGTTGAAATGGTAGCGGGGAGTCCCTCCTACGAGCAGTACTTC. Encoded protein: CSVEMVAGSPSYEQYF.

This clone showed up just a few times. The chain carries TRBV5-1 and TRBJ2-5, with D hard to call. Deletions cut 0 bases from V and 3 bases from J, with 3 bases between. This CDR3 comprises 12 residues. CDR1 SGHRS and CDR2 YFSETQ come from the germline V gene. Here the CDR3 reads CASSLAEETQYF. The CDR3 DNA sequence: TGCGCCAGCAGCTTGGCAGAAGAGACCCAGTACTTC.

The chain carries TRBV7-2 and TRBJ2-7, with TRBD1 identical over 9 bases. V gave up 0 bases and J gave up 3 bases; unmatched junction bases: 6. In germline, CDR1 is SGHTA, CDR2 FQGNSA. This CDR3 spans 16 amino acids. The CDR3 loop reads CASSLAAGTGRYEQYF. The CDR3 nucleotides read TGTGCCAGCAGCTTAGCGGCCGGGACAGGGCGCTACGAGCAGTACTTC.

This clone has only one observation. The CDR3 spells CASSSYTDTQYF. CDR3 in DNA: TGTGCCAGCAGTTCCTACACAGATACGCAGTATTTT. The chain employs TRBV6-5 and TRBJ2-3; D not certain. This CDR3 is 12 amino acids long. CDR1 and CDR2 (germline): MNHEY, SVGAGI. V lost 4 bases to trimming and J lost 2 bases, with 4 bases between them.

This chain connects TRBV5-4 to TRBJ1-2, with 7 bases fitting TRBD1. V trimming: 3 bases; J trimming: 1 base; junction bases outside the gene matches: 6. Germline assignment: CDR1 SGHNT and CDR2 YYREEE (reference sequence). CDR3 size: 15 residues. The CDR3 DNA reads TGTGCCAGCAGCTGGGCTGGACAGGATAACTATGGCTACACCTTC. Its protein product is CASSWAGQDNYGYTF. The full variable domain, completed using reference TRBV5-4 and TRBJ1-2, is ETGVTQSPTHLIKTRGQQVTLRCSSQSGHNTVSWYQQALGQGPQFIFQYYREEENGRGNFPPRFSGLQFPNYSSELNVNALELDDSALYLCASSWAGQDNYGYTFGSGTRLTVV.